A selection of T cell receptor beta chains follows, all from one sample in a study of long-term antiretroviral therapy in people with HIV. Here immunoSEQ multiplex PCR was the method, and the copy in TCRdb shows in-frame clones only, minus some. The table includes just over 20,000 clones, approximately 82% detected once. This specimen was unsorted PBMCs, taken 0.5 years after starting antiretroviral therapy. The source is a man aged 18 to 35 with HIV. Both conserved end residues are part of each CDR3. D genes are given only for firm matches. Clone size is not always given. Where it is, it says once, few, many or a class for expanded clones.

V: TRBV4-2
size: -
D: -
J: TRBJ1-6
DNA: TGTGCCAGCAGCCAAGAACCAGGGGATAATTCACCCCTCCACTTT
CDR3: CASSQEPGDNSPLHF

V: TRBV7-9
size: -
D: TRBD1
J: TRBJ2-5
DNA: TGTGCCAGCAGCTTAGACCGGACAGGCTTACAAGAGACCCAGTACTTC
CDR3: CASSLDRTGLQETQYF

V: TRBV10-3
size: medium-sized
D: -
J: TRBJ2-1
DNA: TGTGCCATCAGTGACTCGGGGTACAATGAGCAGTTCTTC
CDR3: CAISDSGYNEQFF

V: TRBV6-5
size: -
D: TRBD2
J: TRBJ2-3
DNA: TGTGCCAGCCAACCTAGCGGGAGTAGCACAGATACGCAGTATTTT
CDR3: CASQPSGSSTDTQYF

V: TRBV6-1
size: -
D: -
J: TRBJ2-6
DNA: TGTGCCAGCAGTGGGAAGTGGGGCCCAAGCTCTGGGGCCAACGTCCTGACTTTC
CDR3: CASSGKWGPSSGANVLTF

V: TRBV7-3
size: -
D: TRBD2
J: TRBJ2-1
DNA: TGTGCCAGCAGCTTCACGGGGGGGCCCTACAATGAGCAGTTCTTC
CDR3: CASSFTGGPYNEQFF

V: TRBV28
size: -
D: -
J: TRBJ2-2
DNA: TGTGCCAGCAGTACTCCTCAGGAATCCCCCGGGGAGCTGTTTTTT
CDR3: CASSTPQESPGELFF

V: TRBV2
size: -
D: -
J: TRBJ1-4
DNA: TGTGCCAGCAGCGTTTTTCGGTATTATAATGAAAAACTGTTTTTT
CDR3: CASSVFRYYNEKLFF

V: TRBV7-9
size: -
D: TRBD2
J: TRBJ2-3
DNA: TGTGCCAGCAGCGGGACTAGCGGGAATTATTATACGCAGTATTTT
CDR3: CASSGTSGNYYTQYF

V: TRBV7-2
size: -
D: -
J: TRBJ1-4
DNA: TGTGCCAGCAGCCTCATCGAGCCGGGGAGGGAAAAACTGTTTTTT
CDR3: CASSLIEPGREKLFF

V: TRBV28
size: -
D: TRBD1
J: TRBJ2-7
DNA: TGTGCCAGCAGTGACCGTGGGACAGGGACCTACGAGCAGTACTTC
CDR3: CASSDRGTGTYEQYF

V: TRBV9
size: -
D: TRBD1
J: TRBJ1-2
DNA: TGTGCCAGCAGCGTGACAGGGGGCCCCTATGGCTACACCTTC
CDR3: CASSVTGGPYGYTF

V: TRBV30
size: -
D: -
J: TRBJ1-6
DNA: TGTGCCTGGAGTGTAGGGGGGGGAAGCACCCTCCACTTT
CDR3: CAWSVGGGSTLHF

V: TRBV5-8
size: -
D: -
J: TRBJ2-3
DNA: TGTGCCAGCAGCTGGGAAGAGGGTCCACTCTATAGCACAGATACGCAGTATTTT
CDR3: CASSWEEGPLYSTDTQYF

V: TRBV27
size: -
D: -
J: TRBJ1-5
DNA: TGTGCCAGCAGGGAGGGGAACCAGCCCCAGCATTTT
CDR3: CASREGNQPQHF

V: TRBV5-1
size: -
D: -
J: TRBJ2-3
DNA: TGCGCCAGCAGTCCAGCCCTGACACTCAGCACAGATACGCAGTATTTT
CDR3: CASSPALTLSTDTQYF

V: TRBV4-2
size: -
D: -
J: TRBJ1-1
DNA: TGTGCCAGCAGCCCCCAGGCGTCCGCACTGAGCACTGAAGCTTTCTTT
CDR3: CASSPQASALSTEAFF

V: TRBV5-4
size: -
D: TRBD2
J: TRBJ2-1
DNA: TGTGCCAGCAGGCGGCGGGGGGAAATCTCCTACAATGAGCAGTTCTTC
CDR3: CASRRRGEISYNEQFF

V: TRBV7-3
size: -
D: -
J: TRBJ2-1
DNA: TGTGCCAGCAGCTTAAAGGTCGGCCTACCCTACAATGAGCAGTTCTTC
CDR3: CASSLKVGLPYNEQFF

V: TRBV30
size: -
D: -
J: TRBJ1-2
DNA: TGTGCCTGGAGTGTAGAGTCGGGGATCTACTATGGCTACACCTTC
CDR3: CAWSVESGIYYGYTF

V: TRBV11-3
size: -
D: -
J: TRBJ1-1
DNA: TGTGCCAGCAGCCCCGTGGGCGGTGAAGCTTTCTTT
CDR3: CASSPVGGEAFF

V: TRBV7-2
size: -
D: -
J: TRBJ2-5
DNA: TGTGCCAGCAGCTTAGGGTACATGCGAGAGACCCAGTACTTC
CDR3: CASSLGYMRETQYF

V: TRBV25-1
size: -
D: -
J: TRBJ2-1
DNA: TGTGCCAGCAGTGTAGGGACCTACAATGAGCAGTTCTTC
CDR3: CASSVGTYNEQFF

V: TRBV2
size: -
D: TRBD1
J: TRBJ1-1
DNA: TGTGCCAGCAGCGGTACAGGGGGAGTGAACACTGAAGCTTTCTTT
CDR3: CASSGTGGVNTEAFF

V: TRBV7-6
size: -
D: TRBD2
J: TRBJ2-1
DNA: TGTGCCAGCAGCTTAGAAAATGGACTAGCGGGGGTAAGAAATGAGCAGTTCTTC
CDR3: CASSLENGLAGVRNEQFF

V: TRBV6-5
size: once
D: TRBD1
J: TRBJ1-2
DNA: TGTGCCAGCAGTTACGGGGACAGGCGGCTGGCTGGCTACACCTTC
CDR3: CASSYGDRRLAGYTF

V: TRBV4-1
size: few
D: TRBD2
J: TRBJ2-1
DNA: TGCGCCAGCAGCCAAGATTGGGGGGAGGGAAATGAGCAGTTCTTC
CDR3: CASSQDWGEGNEQFF

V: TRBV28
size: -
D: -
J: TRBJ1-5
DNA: TGTGCCAGCAGTTTTCGGCAGGAGGGCAATCAGCCCCAGCATTTT
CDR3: CASSFRQEGNQPQHF

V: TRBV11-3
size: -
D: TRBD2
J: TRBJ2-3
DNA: TGTGCCAGCAGCTTACGGGGACTATTAGTAGATACGCAGTATTTT
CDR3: CASSLRGLLVDTQYF

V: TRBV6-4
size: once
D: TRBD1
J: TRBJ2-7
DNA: TGTGCCAGCAGCTTGGGGGACAGGGGGCCCTACGAGCAGTACTTC
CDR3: CASSLGDRGPYEQYF

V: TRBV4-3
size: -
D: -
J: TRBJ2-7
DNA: TGCGCCAGCAGCCAAGGCTCGGGAAGCCTCTACGAGCAGTACTTC
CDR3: CASSQGSGSLYEQYF

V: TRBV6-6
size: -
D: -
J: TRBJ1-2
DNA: TGTGCCAGCAGTTACTCGGGGGGCAACTATGGCTACACCTTC
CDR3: CASSYSGGNYGYTF

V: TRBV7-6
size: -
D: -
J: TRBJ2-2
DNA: TGTGCCAGCAGCTTACGCGCGGACAAGGGAAGGATCGGGGAGCTGTTTTTT
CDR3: CASSLRADKGRIGELFF

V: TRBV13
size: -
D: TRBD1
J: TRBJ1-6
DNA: TGTGCCAGCAGCCTAGGACTCTGGGCCCCAGGGGGCTTTGCGTCACCCCTCCACTTT
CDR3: CASSLGLWAPGGFASPLHF

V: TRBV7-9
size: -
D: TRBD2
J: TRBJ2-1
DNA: TGTGCCAGCAGCTTAGAGCTAGCGGGAGTTGGTGGGGGGCAGTTCTTC
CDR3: CASSLELAGVGGGQFF

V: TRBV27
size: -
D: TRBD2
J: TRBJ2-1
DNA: TGTGCCAGCAGTTTTGGACTAGCGGAATACAATGAGCAGTTCTTC
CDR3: CASSFGLAEYNEQFF

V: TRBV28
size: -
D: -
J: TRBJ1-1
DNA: TGTGCCAGCGGTGAACAGGGTACTGAAGCTTTCTTT
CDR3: CASGEQGTEAFF

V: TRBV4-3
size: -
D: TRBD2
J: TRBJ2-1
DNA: TGCGCCAGCAGCCAAGGCGGGAGCTCCTACAATGAGCAGTTCTTC
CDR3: CASSQGGSSYNEQFF

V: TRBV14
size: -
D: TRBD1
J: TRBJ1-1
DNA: TGTGCCAGCAGTCGGCAGGGGGCACGGGAAGGAACTGAAGCTTTCTTT
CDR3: CASSRQGAREGTEAFF

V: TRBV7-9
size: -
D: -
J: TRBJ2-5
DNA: TGTGCCAGCAGCTTAGTTGGGGTATCTCTCCAAGAGACCCAGTACTTC
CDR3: CASSLVGVSLQETQYF

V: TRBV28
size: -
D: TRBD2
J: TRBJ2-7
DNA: TGTGCCAGCAGTGATCTAGCGGGTGCCTACGAGCAGTACTTC
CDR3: CASSDLAGAYEQYF

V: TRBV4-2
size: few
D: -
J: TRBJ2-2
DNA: TGTGCCAGCAGCCAGGGTGGGGGCCTCACCGGGGAGCTGTTTTTT
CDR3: CASSQGGGLTGELFF

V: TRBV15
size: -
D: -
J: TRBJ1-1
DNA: TGTGCCACCAGCGAAAGGAAGAACACTGAAGCTTTCTTT
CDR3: CATSERKNTEAFF

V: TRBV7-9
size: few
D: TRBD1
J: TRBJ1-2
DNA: TGTGCCAGCAGCTCTACCTGGACAGGGGGCCCCTCCTTC
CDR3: CASSSTWTGGPSF

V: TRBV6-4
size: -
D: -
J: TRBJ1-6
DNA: TGTGCCAGCAGTGCTGAAGGGAATTCACCCCTCCACTTT
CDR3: CASSAEGNSPLHF

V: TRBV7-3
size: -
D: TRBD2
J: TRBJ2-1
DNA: TGTGCCAGCAGCTTAAAATCCGGGACTAGCGCCAATGAGCAGTTCTTC
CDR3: CASSLKSGTSANEQFF

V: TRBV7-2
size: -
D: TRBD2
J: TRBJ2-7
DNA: TGTGCCAGCAGTTTATCCGGGAGGGGCCCCTACGAGCAGTACTTC
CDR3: CASSLSGRGPYEQYF

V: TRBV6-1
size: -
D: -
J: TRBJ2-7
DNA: TGTGCCAGCAGTGCGAAACACGGGAGTAGCTCCTACGAGCAGTACTTC
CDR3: CASSAKHGSSSYEQYF

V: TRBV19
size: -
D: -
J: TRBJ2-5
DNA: TGTGCCAGTAGTATGGGACTTAGAGAGACCCAGTACTTC
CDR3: CASSMGLRETQYF

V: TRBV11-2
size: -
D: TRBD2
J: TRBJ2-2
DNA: TGTGCCAGCAGCCCACTAGCGGGAGCGTACACCGGGGAGCTGTTTTTT
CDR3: CASSPLAGAYTGELFF

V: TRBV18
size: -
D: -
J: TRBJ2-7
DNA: TGTGCCAGCTCAGCTCAGCGCGGGGCTAGCTCCTACGAGCAGTACTTC
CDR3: CASSAQRGASSYEQYF

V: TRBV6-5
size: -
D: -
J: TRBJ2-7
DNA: TGTGCCAGCAGCAGGGCTTCCGACAGGTCCTACGAGCAGTACTTC
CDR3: CASSRASDRSYEQYF

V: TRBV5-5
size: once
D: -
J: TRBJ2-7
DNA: TGTGCCAGCAGCCCCAACTCCTACGAGCAGTACTTC
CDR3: CASSPNSYEQYF

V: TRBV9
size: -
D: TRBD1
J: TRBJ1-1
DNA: TGTGCCAGCAGCGCCGGCAGGGGGATGGGGACTGAAGCTTTCTTT
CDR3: CASSAGRGMGTEAFF

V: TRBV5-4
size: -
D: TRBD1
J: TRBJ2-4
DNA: TGTGCCAGCAGCAAACAGGGGGCCAAAAACATTCAGTACTTC
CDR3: CASSKQGAKNIQYF